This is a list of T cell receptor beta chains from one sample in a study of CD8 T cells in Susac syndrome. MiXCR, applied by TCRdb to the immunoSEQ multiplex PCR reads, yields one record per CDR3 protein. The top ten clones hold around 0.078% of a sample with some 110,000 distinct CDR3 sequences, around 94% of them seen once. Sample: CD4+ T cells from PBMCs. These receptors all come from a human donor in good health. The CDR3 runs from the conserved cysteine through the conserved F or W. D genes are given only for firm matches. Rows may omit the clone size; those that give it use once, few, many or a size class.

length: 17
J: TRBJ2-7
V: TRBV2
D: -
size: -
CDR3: CASSEAGMGKSAYEQYF
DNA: TGTGCCAGCAGTGAAGCGGGGATGGGTAAGAGCGCCTACGAGCAGTACTTC

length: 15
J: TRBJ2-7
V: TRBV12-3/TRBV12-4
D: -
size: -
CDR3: CASSFMTTRGYEQYF
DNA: TGTGCCAGCAGTTTCATGACTACAAGGGGCTACGAGCAGTACTTC

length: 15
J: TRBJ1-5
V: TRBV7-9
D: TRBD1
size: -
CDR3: CASSPAGTGYQPQHF
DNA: TGTGCCAGCAGCCCCGCTGGGACAGGTTATCAGCCCCAGCATTTT

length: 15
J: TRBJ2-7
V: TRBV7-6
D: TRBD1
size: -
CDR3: CASSPKGQGAHEQYF
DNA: TGTGCCAGCAGCCCGAAGGGACAGGGGGCGCACGAGCAGTACTTC

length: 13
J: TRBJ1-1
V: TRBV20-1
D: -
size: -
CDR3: CSAREDRYTEAFF
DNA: TGCAGTGCTAGAGAAGACAGGTACACTGAAGCTTTCTTT

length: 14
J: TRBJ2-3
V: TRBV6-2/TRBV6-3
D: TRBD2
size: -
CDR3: CASSNGLALDTQYF
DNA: TGTGCCAGCAGTAACGGACTAGCTTTGGATACGCAGTATTTT

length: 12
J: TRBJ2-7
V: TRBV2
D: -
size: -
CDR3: CASRAPPYEQYF
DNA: TGTGCCAGCAGAGCCCCACCCTACGAGCAGTACTTC

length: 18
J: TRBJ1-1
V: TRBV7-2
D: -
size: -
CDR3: CASSLGNLRGTGYTEAFF
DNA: TGTGCCAGCAGCTTAGGGAATCTGCGGGGAACAGGATACACTGAAGCTTTCTTT

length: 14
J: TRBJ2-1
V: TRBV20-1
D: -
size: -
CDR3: CSAGGTLRSDEQFF
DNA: TGCAGTGCTGGGGGGACTCTTAGGTCCGATGAGCAGTTCTTC

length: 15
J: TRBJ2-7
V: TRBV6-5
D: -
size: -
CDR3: CASSYSGSGAYEQYF
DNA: TGTGCCAGCAGTTACTCCGGGAGCGGAGCCTACGAGCAGTACTTC

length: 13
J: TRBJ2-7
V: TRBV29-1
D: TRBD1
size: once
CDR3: CSVRDRGLYEQYF
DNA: TGCAGCGTTAGGGACAGGGGGCTTTACGAGCAGTACTTC

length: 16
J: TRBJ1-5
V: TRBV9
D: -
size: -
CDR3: CASSVKVRASDQPQHF
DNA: TGTGCCAGCAGCGTTAAAGTCAGGGCGTCTGACCAGCCCCAGCATTTT

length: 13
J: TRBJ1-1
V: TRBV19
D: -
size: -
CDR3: CATSHPRDTEAFF
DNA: TGTGCCACTAGTCACCCTCGGGACACTGAAGCTTTCTTT

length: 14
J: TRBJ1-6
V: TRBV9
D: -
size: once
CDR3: CASSVAPLNSPLHF
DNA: TGTGCCAGCAGCGTAGCTCCACTCAATTCACCCCTCCACTTT

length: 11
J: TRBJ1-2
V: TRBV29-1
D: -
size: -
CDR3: CSDRTSNGYTF
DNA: TGCAGCGACCGAACGAGTAATGGCTACACCTTC

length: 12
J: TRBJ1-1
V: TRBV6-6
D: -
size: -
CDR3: CATRDVGTEAFF
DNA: TGTGCCACTCGGGACGTCGGCACTGAAGCTTTCTTT

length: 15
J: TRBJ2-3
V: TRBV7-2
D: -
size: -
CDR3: CASSLAASDTDTQYF
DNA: TGTGCCAGCAGCTTAGCGGCTAGCGACACAGATACGCAGTATTTT

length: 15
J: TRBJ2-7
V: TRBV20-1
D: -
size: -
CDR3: CSATGLVGNVYEQYF
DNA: TGCAGTGCTACCGGGCTTGTAGGGAATGTCTACGAGCAGTACTTC

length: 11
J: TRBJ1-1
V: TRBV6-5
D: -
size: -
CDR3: CASILRAEAFF
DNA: TGTGCCAGCATCTTGAGGGCTGAAGCTTTCTTT

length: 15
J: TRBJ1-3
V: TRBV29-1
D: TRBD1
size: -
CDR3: CSVGGQEISGNTIYF
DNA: TGCAGCGTTGGGGGACAGGAGATCTCTGGAAACACCATATATTTT

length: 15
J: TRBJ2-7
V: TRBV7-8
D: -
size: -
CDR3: CASSLAGMRWDEQYF
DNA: TGTGCCAGCAGCTTAGCAGGGATGAGGTGGGACGAGCAGTACTTC

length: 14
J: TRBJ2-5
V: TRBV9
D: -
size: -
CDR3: CASSVGQKIETQYF
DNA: TGTGCCAGCAGCGTAGGGCAGAAGATAGAGACCCAGTACTTC